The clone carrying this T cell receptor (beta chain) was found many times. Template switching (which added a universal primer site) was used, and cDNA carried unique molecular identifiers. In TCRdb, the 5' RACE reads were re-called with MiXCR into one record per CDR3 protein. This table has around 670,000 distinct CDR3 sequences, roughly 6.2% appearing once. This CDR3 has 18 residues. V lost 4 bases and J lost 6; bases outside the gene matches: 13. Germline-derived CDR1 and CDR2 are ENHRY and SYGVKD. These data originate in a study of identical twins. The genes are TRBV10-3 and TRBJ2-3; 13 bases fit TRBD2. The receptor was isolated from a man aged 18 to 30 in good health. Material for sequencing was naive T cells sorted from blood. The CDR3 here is CAISGLAGGHFRGDTQYF. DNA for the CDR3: TGTGCCATCAGTGGACTAGCGGGAGGCCACTTTCGAGGGGATACGCAGTATTTT.